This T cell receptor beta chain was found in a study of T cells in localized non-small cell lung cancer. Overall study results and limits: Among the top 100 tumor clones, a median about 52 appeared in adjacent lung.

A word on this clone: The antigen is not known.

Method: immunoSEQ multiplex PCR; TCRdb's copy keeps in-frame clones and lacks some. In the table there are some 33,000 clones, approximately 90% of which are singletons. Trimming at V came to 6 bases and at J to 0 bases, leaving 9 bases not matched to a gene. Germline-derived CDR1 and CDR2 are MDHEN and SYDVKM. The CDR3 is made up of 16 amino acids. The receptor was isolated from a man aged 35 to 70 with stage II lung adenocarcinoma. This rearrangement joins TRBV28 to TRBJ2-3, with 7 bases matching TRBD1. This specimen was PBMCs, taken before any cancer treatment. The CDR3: CASRRTGVSSTDTQYF. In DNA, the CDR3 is TGTGCCAGCAGAAGAACAGGGGTTTCGAGCACAGATACGCAGTATTTT.